The 26 T cell receptor beta chains below all came from one sample that was sequenced in a study of glioma-infiltrating T cells after dendritic cell vaccination. Repertoires were generated with immunoSEQ multiplex PCR, while TCRdb's copy carries only in-frame clones and drops some. The sample has about 90,000 clones; under 85% are singletons. The time point here: after dendritic cell vaccination, including at tumor progression/relapse. Sequencing was performed on blood, taken after dendritic cell vaccination. The receptors stem from a human donor with glioblastoma.

The chain joins TRBV6-5 to TRBJ1-2, with D maybe TRBD1 (6 bases). V dropped 4 bases and J dropped 4 bases, with 10 bases sitting between them. Looked up from germline, CDR1 is MNHEY and CDR2 is SVGAGI. The CDR3 consists of 13 residues. DNA of the CDR3: TGTGCCAGCAGTTCTAGGACAGCCTATGGCTACACCTTC. The encoded protein is CASSSRTAYGYTF.

This chain links TRBV5-1 with TRBJ2-1, with 16 bases that match TRBD2. Germline V gene data show CDR1 as SGHRS and CDR2 as YFSETQ. V was pared by 4 bases and J by 9 bases, with 4 bases of the junction left unmatched. The CDR3 length is 15 residues. Here the CDR3 reads CASSRGTSGGGEQFF. In nucleotides, the CDR3 is TGCGCCAGCAGCCGGGGGACTAGCGGGGGGGGTGAGCAGTTCTTC.

This clone has only one observation. The V gene is TRBV6-5, the J gene TRBJ2-7, with 7 bases lining up with TRBD1. The CDR3 covers 13 residues. The V gene's germline CDR1 is MNHEY and CDR2 SVGAGI. Trimming cost V 7 bases and J 3 bases; bases outside gene matches: 6. In nucleotides, the CDR3 is TGTGCCAGCACCAGACAGGGTGACTACGAGCAGTACTTC. Protein: CASTRQGDYEQYF.

The gene calls are TRBV5-1 and TRBJ2-3; 9 bases agree with TRBD1. Germline V gene lookup returns CDR1 SGHRS and CDR2 YFSETQ. With V trimmed by 4 bases and J by 4 bases, 4 bases remained unmatched. CDR3 length: 14 residues. CDR3 protein: CASSTTGGADTQYF. DNA of the CDR3: TGCGCCAGCAGCACGACAGGGGGAGCAGATACGCAGTATTTT.

J is TRBJ2-1 and V is TRBV19; D is perhaps TRBD2 (6 bases). V was cut by 6 bases and J by 0 bases, with 15 bases left in between. The CDR3 loop spans 16 amino acids. Germline lookup yields CDR1 LNHDA and CDR2 SQIVND (reference sequence). CDR3 region: CASRKPAGSSYNEQFF. DNA for the CDR3: TGTGCCAGTAGGAAACCCGCGGGGAGCTCCTACAATGAGCAGTTCTTC.

The CDR3 spells CASSHQREGIHYTDTQYF. CDR3 sequence (DNA): TGCGCCAGCAGCCACCAAAGGGAGGGGATTCACTACACAGATACGCAGTATTTT. V gene TRBV4-1 combines with J gene TRBJ2-3, with 7 bases identical to TRBD2. This CDR3 contains 18 residues. The V and J ends lost 3 bases and 2 bases, in that order; junction bases with no gene match: 14. Germline values: CDR1 MGHRA, CDR2 YSYEKL.

The chain is built from TRBV5-4 and TRBJ1-4; maybe TRBD1 (6 bases). Germline assignment: CDR1 SGHNT and CDR2 YYREEE (reference sequence). Trimming removed 0 bases from V and 5 bases from J, with 8 bases in between. CDR3 length: 14 residues. The CDR3 DNA reads TGTGCCAGCAGCTTGGGACAGGACAATGAAAAACTGTTTTTT. Residues: CASSLGQDNEKLFF.

The chain recombines TRBV6-1 with TRBJ1-5; D uncertain. The germline V gene encodes CDR1 MNHNS and CDR2 SASEGT. V was cut by 6 bases and J by 0 bases, with 12 bases left in between. This CDR3 comprises 15 residues. The CDR3: CASRNSVHSNQPQHF. The CDR3 DNA reads TGTGCCAGCAGAAACAGTGTCCATAGCAATCAGCCCCAGCATTTT.

This chain joins TRBV5-1 and TRBJ2-7; TRBD2 matches 8 bases. Trimming cost V 0 bases and J 7 bases; bases outside gene matches: 6. The CDR3 extends over 14 amino acids. The germline CDR1 and CDR2 sequences are SGHRS and YFSETQ. The DNA of the CDR3 is TGCGCCAGCAGCTTGGCCCTGGTAGCGGGGGAGCAGTACTTC. Encoded protein: CASSLALVAGEQYF.

V and J are TRBV29-1 and TRBJ1-1; maybe TRBD1 (5 bases). Germline CDR1 and CDR2: SQVTM and ANQGSEA. This CDR3 contains 13 residues. The V end lost 8 bases, the J end lost 4 bases, and 17 bases lay between the germline ends. The CDR3 DNA reads as TGCAGCTTTGGCGGGGCGGGGGGCACTGAAGCTTTCTTT. As protein: CSFGGAGGTEAFF.

The rearrangement uses TRBV2 and TRBJ1-6; D gene unclear. The V end was cut by 2 bases, the J end by 10 bases, with 12 bases between. From germline, CDR1 is SNHLY and CDR2 FYNNEI. The CDR3 has 14 residues. The CDR3 is CASSEFTAKSPLHF. The DNA of the CDR3 is TGTGCCAGCAGTGAATTTACAGCCAAATCACCCCTCCACTTT. The full variable domain, rest sourced from reference TRBV2 and TRBJ1-6, is EPEVTQTPSHQVTQMGQEVILRCVPISNHLYFYWYRQILGQKVEFLVSFYNNEISEKSEIFDDQFSVERPDGSNFTLKIRSTKLEDSAMYFCASSEFTAKSPLHFGNGTRLTVT.

The rearrangement joins TRBV2 to TRBJ2-3, with 7 bases lining up with TRBD2. Looked up from germline, CDR1 is SNHLY and CDR2 is FYNNEI. The V gene end was trimmed by 8 bases and the J gene end by 6 bases; junction bases not matched to a gene: 11. The CDR3 length is 14 residues. As DNA, the CDR3 is TGTGCCAGCGGTTGGGCGGGGGAGGCGGATACGCAGTATTTT. Protein product: CASGWAGEADTQYF.

The rearrangement uses TRBV7-2 and TRBJ1-1, with a possible D match to TRBD1 (5 bases). The V end lost 5 bases, the J end lost 1 base, and 14 bases lay between the germline ends. From germline, CDR1 is SGHTA and CDR2 FQGNSA. The CDR3 is 15 residues long. The CDR3 sequence is CASSQEGNRNTEAFF. DNA for the CDR3: TGTGCCAGCAGCCAGGAGGGGAATCGGAACACTGAAGCTTTCTTT. The full variable domain, in which reference TRBV7-2 and TRBJ1-1 provide the parts outside the CDR3, is GAGVSQSPSNKVTEKGKDVELRCDPISGHTALYWYRQSLGQGLEFLIYFQGNSAPDKSGLPSDRFSAERTGGSVSTLTIQRTQQEDSAVYLCASSQEGNRNTEAFFGQGTRLTVV.

The rearrangement uses TRBV2 and TRBJ2-3; 11 bases match TRBD2. Trimming took 4 bases from V and 5 from J; bases not matched to a gene: 8. CDR3 length: 16 residues. CDR1 is SNHLY, CDR2 FYNNEI, per germline. CDR3 amino acids: CASSGPVLAGEDTQYF. CDR3 bases: TGTGCCAGCAGTGGCCCCGTACTAGCGGGGGAAGATACGCAGTATTTT. The variable domain in full, with the rest retrieved from reference TRBV2 and TRBJ2-3, is EPEVTQTPSHQVTQMGQEVILRCVPISNHLYFYWYRQILGQKVEFLVSFYNNEISEKSEIFDDQFSVERPDGSNFTLKIRSTKLEDSAMYFCASSGPVLAGEDTQYFGPGTRLTVL.

The chain joins TRBV7-2 to TRBJ2-5, with 7 bases identical to TRBD1. V was pared by 5 bases and J by 2 bases, with 14 bases of the junction left unmatched. This CDR3 contains 17 residues. Germline values: CDR1 SGHTA, CDR2 FQGNSA. CDR3 bases: TGTGCCAGCAGCGCCCTAGTCGACAGGGTACTTCAAGAGACCCAGTACTTC. Its protein product is CASSALVDRVLQETQYF.

This clone was seen just once. This sequence joins TRBV5-1 and TRBJ2-7, with D unresolved. This CDR3 has 15 amino acids. Looked up from germline, CDR1 is SGHRS and CDR2 is YFSETQ. Trimming stripped 0 bases from V and 2 bases from J, with 12 bases between. The CDR3 DNA is TGCGCCAGCAGCTTGGACCGAGGAGCGACCTACGAGCAGTACTTC. Translation: CASSLDRGATYEQYF.

The J gene is TRBJ1-6, the V gene TRBV5-4, with D unclear. This CDR3 contains 13 residues. Trimming cost V 4 bases and J 4 bases, with 6 bases left between them. Germline V lookup: CDR1 SGHNT, CDR2 YYREEE (reference sequence). CDR3 amino acids: CASSRDYNSPLHF. The CDR3 coding sequence is TGTGCCAGCAGCCGCGATTATAATTCACCCCTCCACTTT.

V is TRBV19 and J is TRBJ1-1, with D unclear. Trimming stripped 6 bases from V and 2 bases from J, with 10 bases between. Looked up from germline, CDR1 is LNHDA and CDR2 is SQIVND (reference sequence). The CDR3 contains 13 residues. The CDR3 sequence is CASSQQINTEAFF. CDR3 bases: TGTGCCAGTAGCCAACAGATTAACACTGAAGCTTTCTTT.

The chain combines TRBV29-1 with TRBJ1-1; D perhaps matches TRBD1 (6 bases). V lost 7 bases, J lost 3 bases, and 12 bases lay in between. This CDR3 region has 12 residues. Per germline, CDR1 SQVTM and CDR2 ANQGSEA. The CDR3 nucleotides are TGCAGCGCCGCTGAGGGGGACACTGAAGCTTTCTTT. This codes for CSAAEGDTEAFF. The full variable domain, in which reference TRBV29-1 and TRBJ1-1 provide the parts outside the CDR3, is SAVISQKPSRDICQRGTSLTIQCQVDSQVTMMFWYRQQPGQSLTLIATANQGSEATYESGFVIDKFPISRPNLTFSTLTVSNMSPEDSSIYLCSAAEGDTEAFFGQGTRLTVV.

This chain links TRBV4-1 with TRBJ2-6, with 7 bases aligning to TRBD1. Per germline, CDR1 MGHRA and CDR2 YSYEKL. This CDR3 is built from 18 residues. Trimming cost V 4 bases and J 0 bases; bases outside gene matches: 9. This CDR3 is CASSLRDSWSSGANVLTF. The CDR3 DNA follows: TGCGCCAGCAGCCTCAGGGACAGTTGGAGCTCTGGGGCCAACGTCCTGACTTTC.

The V call is TRBV5-1, the J call TRBJ2-1; tentative D call: TRBD1 (5 bases). The V end lost 0 bases, the J end lost 3 bases, and 13 bases lay between the germline ends. This CDR3 is 16 amino acids long. Germline V gene sequence: CDR1 SGHRS, CDR2 YFSETQ. CDR3 loop: CASSLAGQGFYNEQFF. The DNA for the CDR3 is TGCGCCAGCAGCTTGGCCGGGCAGGGATTCTACAATGAGCAGTTCTTC. Drawing the rest from reference TRBV5-1 and TRBJ2-1, the complete variable domain is KAGVTQTPRYLIKTRGQQVTLSCSPISGHRSVSWYQQTPGQGLQFLFEYFSETQRNKGNFPGRFSGRQFSNSRSEMNVSTLELGDSALYLCASSLAGQGFYNEQFFGPGTRLTVL.

CDR3 residues: CASSLHGGTGELFF. In nucleotides, the CDR3 is TGTGCCAGCAGCCTCCACGGGGGCACCGGGGAGCTGTTTTTT. The chain uses TRBV5-8 and TRBJ2-2; D might be TRBD2 (6 bases). V lost 4 bases and J 4 bases, leaving 11 bases between the germline ends. Germline V gives CDR1 SGHTS, CDR2 YDEGEE. This CDR3 comprises 14 residues.

V and J are TRBV18 and TRBJ1-2; 7 nucleotides agree with TRBD1. V lost 5 bases to trimming and J lost 5 bases; unmatched junction nucleotides: 11. The length of the CDR3 is 15 residues. Germline values: CDR1 KGHSH, CDR2 LQKENI. The CDR3 spells CASSSDTGAGYGYTF. The CDR3 DNA reads as TGTGCCAGCTCATCGGACACAGGGGCTGGGTATGGCTACACCTTC.

The gene calls are TRBV30 and TRBJ1-2, with D perhaps matching TRBD1 (5 bases). This CDR3 region has 13 residues. CDR1 and CDR2 from the germline V gene are GTSNPN and SVGIG (reference sequence). V lost 1 base to trimming and J lost 6 bases, with 12 bases between them. The CDR3 DNA is TGTGCCTGGAGTGAGCAGGGCCGGGATGGCTACACCTTC. Translation gives CAWSEQGRDGYTF.

The V gene is TRBV19, the J gene TRBJ1-2; D unclear. V was cut by 2 bases and J by 7 bases, with 14 bases left in between. Germline values: CDR1 LNHDA, CDR2 SQIVND (reference sequence). The CDR3 contains 14 residues. The CDR3 coding sequence is TGTGCCAGTAGTATATGGACTCTACCCGGTGGCTACACCTTC. Translating gives CASSIWTLPGGYTF.

CDR3 loop: CAISDQGNRGETQYF. In nucleotides, the CDR3 is TGTGCCATCAGTGACCAGGGTAACAGAGGAGAGACCCAGTACTTC. The chain couples TRBV10-3 to TRBJ2-5; D is possibly TRBD1 (5 bases). The CDR3 is 15 residues long. The germline V gene has CDR1 ENHRY and CDR2 SYGVKD. V lost 3 bases and J lost 4, with 15 bases in between.